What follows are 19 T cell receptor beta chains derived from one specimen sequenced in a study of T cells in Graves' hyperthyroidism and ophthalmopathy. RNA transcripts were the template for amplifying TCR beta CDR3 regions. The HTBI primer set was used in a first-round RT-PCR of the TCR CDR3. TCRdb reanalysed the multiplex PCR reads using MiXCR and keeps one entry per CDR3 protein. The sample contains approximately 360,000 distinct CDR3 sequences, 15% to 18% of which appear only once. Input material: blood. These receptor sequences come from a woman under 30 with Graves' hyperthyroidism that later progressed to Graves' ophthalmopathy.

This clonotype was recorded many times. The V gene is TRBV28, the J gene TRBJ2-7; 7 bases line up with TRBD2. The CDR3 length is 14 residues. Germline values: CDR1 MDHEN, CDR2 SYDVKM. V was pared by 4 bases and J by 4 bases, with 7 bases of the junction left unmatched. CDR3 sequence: CASSSGTTPYEQYF. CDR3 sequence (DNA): TGTGCCAGCAGTTCCGGGACTACTCCTTACGAGCAGTACTTC.

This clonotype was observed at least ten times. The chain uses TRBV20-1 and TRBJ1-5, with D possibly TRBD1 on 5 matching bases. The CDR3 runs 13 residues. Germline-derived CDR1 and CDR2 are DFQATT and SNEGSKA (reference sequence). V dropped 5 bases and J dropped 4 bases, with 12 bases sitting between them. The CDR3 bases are TGCAGTGCTGGGGGGAGGCCGAATCAGCCCCAGCATTTT. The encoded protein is CSAGGRPNQPQHF.

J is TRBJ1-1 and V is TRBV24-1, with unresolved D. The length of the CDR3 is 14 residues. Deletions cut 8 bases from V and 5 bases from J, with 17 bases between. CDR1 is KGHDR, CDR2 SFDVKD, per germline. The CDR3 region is CATNDPTYGTEAFF. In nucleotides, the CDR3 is TGTGCCACCAATGACCCGACATACGGGACTGAAGCTTTCTTT.

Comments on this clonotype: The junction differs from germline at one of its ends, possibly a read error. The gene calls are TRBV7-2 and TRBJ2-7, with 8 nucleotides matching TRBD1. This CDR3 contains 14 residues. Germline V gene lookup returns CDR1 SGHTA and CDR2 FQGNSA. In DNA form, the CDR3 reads TGTGCCGGCAGCCCCCAGGGGGCCTCCTACGAGCAGTACTTC. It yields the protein CAGSPQGASYEQYF.

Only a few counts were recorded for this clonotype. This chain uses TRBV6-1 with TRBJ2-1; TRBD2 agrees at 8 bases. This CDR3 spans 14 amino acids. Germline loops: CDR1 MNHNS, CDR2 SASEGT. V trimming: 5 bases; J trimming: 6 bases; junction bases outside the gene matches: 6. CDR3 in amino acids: CASSLVAGSNEQFF. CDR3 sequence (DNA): TGTGCCAGCAGTTTGGTAGCGGGAAGCAATGAGCAGTTCTTC.

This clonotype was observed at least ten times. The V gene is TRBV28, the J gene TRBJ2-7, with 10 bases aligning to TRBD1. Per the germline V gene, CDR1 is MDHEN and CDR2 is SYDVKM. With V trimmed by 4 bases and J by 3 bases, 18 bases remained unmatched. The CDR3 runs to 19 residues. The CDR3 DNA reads TGTGCCAGCAGTTGGGGGGGGACAGGGGTTCCCGGCGGCCTCTACGAGCAGTACTTC. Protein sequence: CASSWGGTGVPGGLYEQYF.

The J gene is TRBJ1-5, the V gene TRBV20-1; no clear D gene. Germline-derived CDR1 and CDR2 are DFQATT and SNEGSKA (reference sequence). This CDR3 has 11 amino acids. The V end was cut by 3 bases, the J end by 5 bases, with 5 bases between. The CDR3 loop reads CSARGDQPQHF. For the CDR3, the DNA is TGCAGTGCTAGGGGAGATCAGCCCCAGCATTTT.

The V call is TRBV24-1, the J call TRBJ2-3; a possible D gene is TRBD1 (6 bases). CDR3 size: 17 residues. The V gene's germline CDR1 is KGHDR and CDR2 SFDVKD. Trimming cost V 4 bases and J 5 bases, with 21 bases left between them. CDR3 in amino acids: CATSDSWTDQGLDTQYF. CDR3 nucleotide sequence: TGTGCCACCAGTGACTCTTGGACAGATCAAGGTTTAGATACGCAGTATTTT.

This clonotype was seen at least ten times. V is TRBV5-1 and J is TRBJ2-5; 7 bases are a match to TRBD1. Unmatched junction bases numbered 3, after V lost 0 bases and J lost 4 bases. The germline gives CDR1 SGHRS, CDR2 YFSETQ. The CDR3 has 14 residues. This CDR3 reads CASSLGTGGETQYF. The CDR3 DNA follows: TGCGCCAGCAGCTTGGGGACAGGTGGAGAGACCCAGTACTTC.

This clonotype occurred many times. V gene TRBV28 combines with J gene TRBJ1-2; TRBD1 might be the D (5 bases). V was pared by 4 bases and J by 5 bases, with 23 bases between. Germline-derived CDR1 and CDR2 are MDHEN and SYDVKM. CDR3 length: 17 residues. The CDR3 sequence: CASSSAAYRNQLYGYTF. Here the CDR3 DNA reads TGTGCCAGCAGTTCAGCCGCTTACAGGAACCAACTATATGGCTACACCTTC.

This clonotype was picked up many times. CDR3 bases: TGTGCCTGGAATAGACAGTTCACTGAAGCTTTCTTT. It specifies CAWNRQFTEAFF. The gene calls are TRBV30 and TRBJ1-1; the D gene is possibly TRBD1 (5 bases). The germline V and J ends were trimmed by 4 bases and 4 bases, with 10 bases remaining between them. The CDR3 sequence is 12 residues long. CDR1 and CDR2 from the germline V gene are GTSNPN and SVGIG (reference sequence).

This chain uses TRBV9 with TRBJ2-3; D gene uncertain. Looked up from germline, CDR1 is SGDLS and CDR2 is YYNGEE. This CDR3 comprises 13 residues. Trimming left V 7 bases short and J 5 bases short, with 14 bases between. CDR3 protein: CASASQMGDTQYF. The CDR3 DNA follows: TGTGCCAGCGCCAGTCAGATGGGAGATACGCAGTATTTT.

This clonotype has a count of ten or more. The CDR3 sequence: CASLMNTEAFF. In nucleotides, the CDR3 is TGTGCCAGCCTTATGAACACTGAAGCTTTCTTT. The chain combines TRBV12-3 or TRBV12-4 with TRBJ1-1; unclear D gene. The V end was cut by 8 bases, the J end by 0 bases, with 4 bases between. There are 11 residues in the CDR3.

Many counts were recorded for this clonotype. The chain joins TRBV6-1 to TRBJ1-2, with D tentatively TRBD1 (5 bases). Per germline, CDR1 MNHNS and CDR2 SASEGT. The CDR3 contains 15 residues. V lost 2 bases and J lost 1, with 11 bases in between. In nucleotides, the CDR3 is TGTGCCAGCAGTGAAACACAGGTGGATAACTATGGCTACACCTTC. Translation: CASSETQVDNYGYTF.

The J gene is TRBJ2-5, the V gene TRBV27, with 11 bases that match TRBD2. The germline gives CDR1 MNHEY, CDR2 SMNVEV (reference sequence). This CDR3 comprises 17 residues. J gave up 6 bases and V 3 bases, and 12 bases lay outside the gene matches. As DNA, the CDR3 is TGTGCCAGCAGTTTGCCCCCAATAGCGGGAGGGCCACAGACCCAGTACTTC. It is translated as CASSLPPIAGGPQTQYF.

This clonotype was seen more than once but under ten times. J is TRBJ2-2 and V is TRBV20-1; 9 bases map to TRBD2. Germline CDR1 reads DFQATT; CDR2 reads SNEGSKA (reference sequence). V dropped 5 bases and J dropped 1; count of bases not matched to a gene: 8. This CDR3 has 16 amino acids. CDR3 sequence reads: CSAPLIAGENTGELFF. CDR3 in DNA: TGCAGTGCTCCCCTCATAGCGGGAGAGAACACCGGGGAGCTGTTTTTT.

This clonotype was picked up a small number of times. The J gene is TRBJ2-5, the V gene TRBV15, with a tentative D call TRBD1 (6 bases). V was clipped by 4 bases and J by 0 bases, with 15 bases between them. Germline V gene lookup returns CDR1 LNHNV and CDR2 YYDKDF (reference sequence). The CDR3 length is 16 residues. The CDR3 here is CATSTQTGTNQETQYF. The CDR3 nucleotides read TGTGCCACCAGCACCCAAACAGGGACCAACCAAGAGACCCAGTACTTC. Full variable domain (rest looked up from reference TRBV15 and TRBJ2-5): DAMVIQNPRYQVTQFGKPVTLSCSQTLNHNVMYWYQQKSSQAPKLLFHYYDKDFNNEADTPDNFQSRRPNTSFCFLDIRSPGLGDTAMYLCATSTQTGTNQETQYFGPGTRLLVL.

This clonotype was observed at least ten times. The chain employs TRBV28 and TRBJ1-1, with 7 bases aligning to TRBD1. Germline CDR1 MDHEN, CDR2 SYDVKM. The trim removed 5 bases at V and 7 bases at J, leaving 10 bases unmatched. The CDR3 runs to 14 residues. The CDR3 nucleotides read TGTGCCAGCAGTGTAAACCCGGGACAGAGTGAAGCTTTCTTT. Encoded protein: CASSVNPGQSEAFF.

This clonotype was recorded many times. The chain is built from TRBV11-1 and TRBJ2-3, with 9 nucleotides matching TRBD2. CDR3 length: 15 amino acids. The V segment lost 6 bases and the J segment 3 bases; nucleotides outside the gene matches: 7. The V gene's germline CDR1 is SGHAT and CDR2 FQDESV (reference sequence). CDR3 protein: CASRQREEGTDTQYF. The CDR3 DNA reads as TGTGCCAGCAGACAGCGGGAGGAGGGGACAGATACGCAGTATTTT.